This T cell receptor (beta chain) came from a study of blood T cell repertoires in COVID-19. Trimming at V came to 7 bases and at J to 3 bases, leaving 6 bases not matched to a gene. Germline V lookup: CDR1 LNHDA, CDR2 SQIVND (reference sequence). The CDR3 loop spans 15 amino acids. The authors' processing: Estimates of nucleated cell counts were drawn from the amplification of reference gene primers. Here immunoSEQ multiplex PCR was the method, and the copy in TCRdb shows in-frame clones only, minus some. D and trimming come from the DNA, and the V and J calls and clone size come from that table. The sample holds some 320,000 clones, around 90% seen once. The cohort comprised adults aged 18 to 89 years residing in approximately 25 US areas. Participants had their cohort set by participant-reported clinical history. Resolution of symptoms, clearance, or two negative PCRs was present in recovered Cohort 3 donors.

The chain is built from TRBV19 and TRBJ2-1, with 10 bases that match TRBD2. This receptor was identified in a man aged 55 to 70 who had recovered from COVID-19. The sequencing input was PBMCs or T cells enriched from blood (not recorded which). CDR3 bases: TGTGCCAGTAATTTGGCTAGCGGGAGCTACAATGAGCAGTTCTTC. It yields the protein CASNLASGSYNEQFF.